The sequence of this T cell receptor (beta chain) was determined in a study of blood T cells in healthy people across ages. Study at large: Capture by template switching was about one barcoded beta molecule per two T cells. Findings of the study overall: Relative to aged donors, long-lived donors carried more naive CD4+ cells and displayed higher diversity.

The CDR3 covers 14 residues. In germline, CDR1 is MDHEN, CDR2 SYDVKM. Trimming pared 6 bases from V and 2 bases from J, leaving 11 bases between. Primed by a sample-barcoded 5' primer and a J-beta primer mix, a second PCR proceeded for roughly 7 to 12 cycles. Each CDR3 protein gets one entry after TCRdb re-called the 5' RACE reads with MiXCR. The data hold about 1.8 million distinct CDR3 sequences, with 40% to 55% observed a single time. Each donor had about 9.6 milliliters of peripheral blood drawn. Turning to this clonotype: Its target is unknown.

This chain joins TRBV28 and TRBJ2-1; D not resolved. The sequencing input was blood. This clonotype originated in a woman between 35 and 50 years old in good health. The DNA for the CDR3 is TGTGCCAGCAGCACGGACCGGGCCTACAATGAGCAGTTCTTC. It translates to CASSTDRAYNEQFF.